This is a list of T cell receptor beta chains from one sample in a study of blood T cell repertoires in COVID-19. Generated by immunoSEQ multiplex PCR, the TCRdb table keeps only in-frame clones and is missing some. Of 120,000 to 150,000 clones listed, approximately 81% are singletons. Sequencing used peripheral blood. The receptors originated from a human donor in a cohort sampled during active COVID-19. The CDR3 runs from the conserved cysteine through the conserved F or W. The order of the fields is J gene, V gene, D gene, clone size, CDR3 DNA, CDR3 protein. A D gene is named only where the DNA matches it firmly. Size tells how often a clone was seen (once, few, many) or the class of an expanded clone, and some rows leave it out.

j_call: TRBJ1-1; v_call: TRBV6-2/TRBV6-3; d_call: TRBD1; clone_size: NA; cdr3_nt: TGTGCCAGCAGTTACGCCGGGACAGGTACCACTGAAGCTTTCTTT; cdr3_aa: CASSYAGTGTTEAFF
j_call: TRBJ1-5; v_call: TRBV15; d_call: NA; clone_size: NA; cdr3_nt: TGTGCCACCAGTACGTTAGATCAGCCCCAGCATTTT; cdr3_aa: CATSTLDQPQHF
j_call: TRBJ1-5; v_call: TRBV7-8; d_call: TRBD1; clone_size: few; cdr3_nt: TGTGCCAGCAGCTTATCCACAGGGGGCAACCAGCCCCAGCATTTT; cdr3_aa: CASSLSTGGNQPQHF
j_call: TRBJ1-2; v_call: TRBV6-2/TRBV6-3; d_call: TRBD1; clone_size: NA; cdr3_nt: TGTGCCAGCAGTTACTCTCTTCGGGACAGCTATGGCTACACCTTC; cdr3_aa: CASSYSLRDSYGYTF
j_call: TRBJ2-3; v_call: TRBV15; d_call: NA; clone_size: NA; cdr3_nt: TGTGCCACCAGCCCCCGGGAGATCACAGATACGCAGTATTTT; cdr3_aa: CATSPREITDTQYF
j_call: TRBJ2-3; v_call: TRBV4-1; d_call: NA; clone_size: once; cdr3_nt: TGCGCCAGCAGCCAAGAGGAGGGCGGCACAGATACGCAGTATTTT; cdr3_aa: CASSQEEGGTDTQYF
j_call: TRBJ2-7; v_call: TRBV6-5; d_call: TRBD2; clone_size: NA; cdr3_nt: TGTGCCAGCAGTTACTCGGGTGCTAGCGGGGGGTACGAGCAGTACTTC; cdr3_aa: CASSYSGASGGYEQYF
j_call: TRBJ1-1; v_call: TRBV19; d_call: NA; clone_size: NA; cdr3_nt: TGTGCCAGTAGTCTAGTGGGGCAGGGAAAGAACACTGAAGCTTTCTTT; cdr3_aa: CASSLVGQGKNTEAFF
j_call: TRBJ2-7; v_call: TRBV7-2; d_call: TRBD1; clone_size: NA; cdr3_nt: TGTGCCAGCAGCTCCAGGGGGCCCTCCTACGAGCAGTACTTC; cdr3_aa: CASSSRGPSYEQYF
j_call: TRBJ1-4; v_call: TRBV11-2; d_call: TRBD1; clone_size: NA; cdr3_nt: TGTGCCAGCAGCCCCTGGGACAGAAGTAATGAAAAACTGTTTTTT; cdr3_aa: CASSPWDRSNEKLFF
j_call: TRBJ1-5; v_call: TRBV19; d_call: NA; clone_size: NA; cdr3_nt: TGTGCCAGTAGTTCTGGACTGGGGAGCAATCAGCCCCAGCATTTT; cdr3_aa: CASSSGLGSNQPQHF
j_call: TRBJ2-3; v_call: TRBV5-5; d_call: TRBD1; clone_size: NA; cdr3_nt: TGTGCCAGCAGCCCGGACAGGGAGTCTTGGAGAGATACGCAGTATTTT; cdr3_aa: CASSPDRESWRDTQYF
j_call: TRBJ1-1; v_call: TRBV5-1; d_call: TRBD1; clone_size: NA; cdr3_nt: TGCGCCAGCAGCGTTCAGGGGGACACTGAAGCTTTCTTT; cdr3_aa: CASSVQGDTEAFF
j_call: TRBJ1-4; v_call: TRBV6-5; d_call: NA; clone_size: few; cdr3_nt: TGTGCCAGCAGCAGGACCCTGAGCGGCGAAAAACTGTTTTTT; cdr3_aa: CASSRTLSGEKLFF
j_call: TRBJ2-5; v_call: TRBV9; d_call: NA; clone_size: NA; cdr3_nt: TGTGCCAGCAGCGCGGTCCCCGGACCGTTGGGGGGAGAGACCCAGTACTTC; cdr3_aa: CASSAVPGPLGGETQYF
j_call: TRBJ2-6; v_call: TRBV6-5; d_call: NA; clone_size: NA; cdr3_nt: TGTGCCAGCCTTAGGGGGGGCTCTGGGGCCAACGTCCTGACTTTC; cdr3_aa: CASLRGGSGANVLTF
j_call: TRBJ1-2; v_call: TRBV6-5; d_call: NA; clone_size: NA; cdr3_nt: TGTGCCAGCAGTTACTCCCGGCGGGACTATGGCTACACCTTC; cdr3_aa: CASSYSRRDYGYTF
j_call: TRBJ2-7; v_call: TRBV5-4; d_call: NA; clone_size: NA; cdr3_nt: TGTGCCAGCAGCTTGGAAGATCACAGTCCCTACGAGCAGTACTTC; cdr3_aa: CASSLEDHSPYEQYF
j_call: TRBJ2-3; v_call: TRBV28; d_call: TRBD2; clone_size: NA; cdr3_nt: TGTGCCAGCAGTCCAACTAGCGGGGGTCGGACAGATACGCAGTATTTT; cdr3_aa: CASSPTSGGRTDTQYF
j_call: TRBJ2-5; v_call: TRBV20-1; d_call: TRBD2; clone_size: NA; cdr3_nt: TGCAGTGCGAGTACTAGCGGGGGGCCGGAGACCCAGTACTTC; cdr3_aa: CSASTSGGPETQYF
j_call: TRBJ1-2; v_call: TRBV5-4; d_call: TRBD1; clone_size: few; cdr3_nt: TGTGCCAGCAGCTTTATCGGACAGGACTATGGCTACACCTTC; cdr3_aa: CASSFIGQDYGYTF
j_call: TRBJ2-1; v_call: TRBV18; d_call: TRBD1; clone_size: NA; cdr3_nt: TGTGCCAGCTCACCGGGACAGGGGGTCTACAATGAGCAGTTCTTC; cdr3_aa: CASSPGQGVYNEQFF
j_call: TRBJ2-5; v_call: TRBV11-2; d_call: NA; clone_size: NA; cdr3_nt: TGTGCCAGCAGCTCGACCAATCAGGGGAGCGAGACCCAGTACTTC; cdr3_aa: CASSSTNQGSETQYF